The 26 T cell receptor beta chains given below trace back to one sample, sequenced in a study of blood T cell repertoires in COVID-19. The data were produced by immunoSEQ multiplex PCR, yet TCRdb's version contains in-frame clones alone and is incomplete. The sample holds fewer than 90,000 clones, approximately 85% seen once. The sequencing sample was made of peripheral blood. The receptors stem from a man between 65 and 79 years old with acute or convalescent COVID-19.

This chain connects TRBV20-1 to TRBJ1-2; tentative D call: TRBD1 (6 bases). Trimming took off 5 bases at V and 12 bases at J, with 16 bases between the two ends. The germline V gene encodes CDR1 DFQATT and CDR2 SNEGSKA (reference sequence). The CDR3 has 11 amino acids. This CDR3 is CSARRQAGHTF. CDR3 in DNA: TGCAGTGCTCGCAGACAGGCCGGTCACACCTTC.

This chain joins TRBV30 and TRBJ2-2; 8 positions match TRBD1. CDR3 length: 14 amino acids. The germline CDR1 and CDR2 sequences are GTSNPN and SVGIG (reference sequence). Losses at the gene ends were 4 bases for V and 5 bases for J; bases not matched to a gene: 6. This CDR3 reads CAWTRTGWTGELFF. CDR3 DNA: TGTGCCTGGACCCGGACAGGGTGGACCGGGGAGCTGTTTTTT.

V gene TRBV29-1 combines with J gene TRBJ1-1; TRBD1 matches at 10 bases. CDR3 size: 20 residues. V was clipped by 5 bases and J by 1 base; unmatched bases: 22. Germline V gives CDR1 SQVTM, CDR2 ANQGSEA. DNA of the CDR3: TGCAGCGTTAAGGTGGGGGATCGGGACAGGGGCACAGGGTGGAACACTGAAGCTTTCTTT. This gives the protein CSVKVGDRDRGTGWNTEAFF. The complete variable domain, with remaining parts taken from reference TRBV29-1 and TRBJ1-1, reads SAVISQKPSRDICQRGTSLTIQCQVDSQVTMMFWYRQQPGQSLTLIATANQGSEATYESGFVIDKFPISRPNLTFSTLTVSNMSPEDSSIYLCSVKVGDRDRGTGWNTEAFFGQGTRLTVV.

CDR3 DNA: TGTGCCAGCCGCCGCGAGACAGGGGGTACAGATACGCAGTATTTT. It encodes CASRRETGGTDTQYF. This chain uses TRBV5-8 with TRBJ2-3, with 9 bases fitting TRBD1. Germline CDR1 is SGHTS and CDR2 is YDEGEE. This CDR3 spans 15 amino acids. The J segment lost 3 bases and the V segment lost 7 bases, leaving 9 bases of the junction unmatched.

The CDR3 spells CATLINYGYTF. CDR3 DNA: TGTGCCACCTTAATTAACTATGGCTACACCTTC. This sequence joins TRBV28 and TRBJ1-2; D remains ambiguous. Trimming shortened V by 10 bases and J by 1 base, and 7 bases separated the two germline ends. The CDR3 has 11 amino acids. CDR1 is MDHEN, CDR2 SYDVKM, per germline.

The V and J genes are TRBV2 and TRBJ2-2, with D perhaps TRBD1 (6 bases). Germline V gene data show CDR1 as SNHLY and CDR2 as FYNNEI. The CDR3 consists of 13 residues. With 5 bases removed from V and 6 bases from J, the gap between germline ends came to 10 bases. CDR3 residues: CASSYSGAGELFF. Here the CDR3 DNA reads TGTGCCAGCAGTTACTCAGGGGCCGGGGAGCTGTTTTTT.

The CDR3: CASSPQGNTEAFF. In DNA form, the CDR3 reads TGCGCCAGCAGCCCACAGGGGAATACTGAAGCTTTCTTT. The J gene is TRBJ1-1, the V gene TRBV4-1; 7 bases match TRBD1. V lost 4 bases and J lost 5; bases outside the gene matches: 4. CDR3 length: 13 amino acids. In germline, CDR1 is MGHRA, CDR2 YSYEKL.

The rearrangement uses TRBV28 and TRBJ1-4, with D possibly TRBD1 on 5 matching bases. CDR3 length: 15 amino acids. The V and J ends lost 2 bases and 8 bases respectively, with 15 bases between them. The germline V gene has CDR1 MDHEN and CDR2 SYDVKM. CDR3 sequence: CASSLRGNEREKLFF. CDR3 nucleotides: TGTGCCAGCAGTTTACGGGGGAATGAGAGGGAAAAACTGTTTTTT. The full variable domain, its missing parts supplied by reference TRBV28 and TRBJ1-4, is DVKVTQSSRYLVKRTGEKVFLECVQDMDHENMFWYRQDPGLGLRLIYFSYDVKMKEKGDIPEGYSVSREKKERFSLILESASTNQTSMYLCASSLRGNEREKLFFGSGTQLSVL.

J is TRBJ2-5 and V is TRBV3-1 (or the pseudogene TRBV3-2); 7 nucleotides match TRBD1. The CDR3 has 14 amino acids. The V gene end was trimmed by 2 bases and the J gene end by 5 bases; junction bases not matched to a gene: 5. Germline values: CDR1 LGHDT, CDR2 YNNKEL (reference sequence). The CDR3 here is CASSQQGVGETQYF. In DNA form, the CDR3 reads TGTGCCAGCAGCCAACAGGGGGTCGGGGAGACCCAGTACTTC.

This chain links TRBV9 with TRBJ1-5; possible D gene TRBD1, 6 bases. CDR3 size: 16 residues. Deletions cut 0 bases from V and 3 bases from J, with 13 bases between. Germline values: CDR1 SGDLS, CDR2 YYNGEE. CDR3 loop: CASSVGAGELNQPQHF. DNA of the CDR3: TGTGCCAGCAGCGTAGGGGCAGGGGAGCTCAATCAGCCCCAGCATTTT.

The chain combines TRBV12-3 or TRBV12-4 with TRBJ1-1; TRBD1 might be the D (5 bases). The CDR3 is 12 amino acids. Between the trimmed V and J ends, which lost 6 bases and 4 bases, there was a span of 9 bases. For the CDR3, the DNA is TGTGCCAGCAGCCAGGGCGTCACTGAAGCTTTCTTT. It codes for CASSQGVTEAFF.

The V gene is TRBV5-4, the J gene TRBJ2-1; 10 bases are a match to TRBD1. V was pared by 0 bases and J by 6 bases, with 3 bases of the junction left unmatched. The CDR3 is 15 amino acids. CDR1 and CDR2 (germline): SGHNT, YYREEE (reference sequence). CDR3 in DNA: TGTGCCAGCAGCTTGGGGACAGGGGGTGTCAATGAGCAGTTCTTC. Translation: CASSLGTGGVNEQFF.

The CDR3: CASSSPGTRNTGELFF. For the CDR3, the DNA is TGTGCCAGCAGCTCACCCGGGACAAGGAACACCGGGGAGCTGTTTTTT. The chain combines TRBV28 with TRBJ2-2; TRBD1 might be the D (6 bases). Trimming left V 6 bases short and J 1 base short, with 15 bases between. The length of the CDR3 is 16 residues. CDR1 is MDHEN, CDR2 SYDVKM, per germline.

V and J are TRBV11-2 and TRBJ1-6, with 7 bases aligning to TRBD1. The V gene end was trimmed by 0 bases and the J gene end by 1 base; junction bases not matched to a gene: 12. Per the germline V gene, CDR1 is SGHAT and CDR2 is FQNNGV. This CDR3 is built from 20 residues. The CDR3: CASSLDPRGAVGSYNSPLHF. As DNA, the CDR3 is TGTGCCAGCAGCTTAGATCCCAGGGGGGCGGTCGGGTCCTATAATTCACCCCTCCACTTT.

This rearrangement joins TRBV18 to TRBJ1-4; perhaps TRBD1 as D (5 bases). Looked up from germline, CDR1 is KGHSH and CDR2 is LQKENI. Trimming left V 3 bases short and J 3 bases short, with 11 bases between. The length of the CDR3 is 15 residues. CDR3 in DNA: TGTGCCAGCTCACCCCTCAGGGCTGCTAATGAAAAACTGTTTTTT. Translating gives CASSPLRAANEKLFF.

Here the CDR3 DNA reads TGCAGCGCAACTAGCGGGAGCATGGCAGATACGCAGTATTTT. Amino acids: CSATSGSMADTQYF. The chain couples TRBV29-1 to TRBJ2-3; TRBD2 matches at 11 bases. Germline V gene lookup returns CDR1 SQVTM and CDR2 ANQGSEA. V lost 7 bases to trimming and J lost 4 bases; unmatched junction nucleotides: 7. The CDR3 is 14 residues long.

The chain links TRBV15 to TRBJ2-1; weak D call: TRBD2 (6 bases). The CDR3 consists of 15 residues. Germline V lookup: CDR1 LNHNV, CDR2 YYDKDF (reference sequence). Trimming cost V 1 base and J 1 base, with 8 bases left between them. The CDR3 DNA reads as TGTGCCACCAGCAGAGGCGGACTATCCTACAATGAGCAGTTCTTC. Translating gives CATSRGGLSYNEQFF.

The V call is TRBV7-3, the J call TRBJ2-2, with 7 bases lining up with TRBD1. Germline loops: CDR1 SGHTA, CDR2 FQGTGA. Trimming cost V 4 bases and J 1 base; bases outside gene matches: 3. The CDR3 consists of 15 residues. The CDR3 loop is CASSSRQGNTGELFF. The CDR3 nucleotides are TGTGCCAGCAGCTCCAGACAGGGGAACACCGGGGAGCTGTTTTTT.

V is TRBV3-1 (or the pseudogene TRBV3-2) and J is TRBJ2-1, with 11 bases aligning to TRBD2. Germline lookup yields CDR1 LGHDT and CDR2 YNNKEL (reference sequence). The length of the CDR3 is 12 residues. The trim removed 6 bases at V and 13 bases at J, leaving 5 bases unmatched. The CDR3 spells CASRSSGRGQFF. The CDR3 coding sequence is TGTGCCAGCAGGAGTAGCGGGAGGGGCCAGTTCTTC.

The chain has TRBV28 and TRBJ2-7; D is unresolved. Trimming stripped 5 bases from V and 9 bases from J, with 14 bases between. Germline loops: CDR1 MDHEN, CDR2 SYDVKM. This CDR3 region has 12 residues. As DNA, the CDR3 is TGTGCCAGCAGTCCTCAGGTCCTACGGCAGTACTTC. It codes for CASSPQVLRQYF.

V and J are TRBV23-1 and TRBJ1-5; 7 bases line up with TRBD1. TRBV23-1 counts as an open reading frame of uncertain function. The CDR3 runs to 16 residues. The ends lost 3 bases at V and 2 bases at J; junction bases unmatched: 7. CDR3 coding DNA: TGCGCCAGCAGTCAGGTAGGGGGCGCGGGCAATCAGCCCCAGCATTTT. Its translation: CASSQVGGAGNQPQHF.

The chain recombines TRBV10-3 with TRBJ1-3; 8 bases agree with TRBD1. Trimming at V came to 2 bases and at J to 2 bases, leaving 5 bases not matched to a gene. Germline CDR1 and CDR2: ENHRY and SYGVKD. The CDR3 contains 16 residues. CDR3 protein: CAISEGQGATGNTIYF. DNA of the CDR3: TGTGCCATCAGTGAGGGACAGGGTGCTACTGGAAACACCATATATTTT.

V usage is TRBV29-1 and J usage is TRBJ1-1, with 9 bases lining up with TRBD1. The V and J ends lost 7 bases and 6 bases, in that order; junction bases with no gene match: 12. Germline CDR1 is SQVTM and CDR2 is ANQGSEA. This CDR3 comprises 14 residues. The CDR3 loop reads CSAEGGQGISEAFF. The CDR3 DNA reads as TGCAGCGCCGAGGGGGGACAGGGCATATCTGAAGCTTTCTTT.

This chain uses TRBV5-1 with TRBJ1-2, with D possibly TRBD1 on 5 matching bases. V was pared by 3 bases and J by 3 bases, with 12 bases between. The CDR3 runs 14 residues. Germline loops: CDR1 SGHRS, CDR2 YFSETQ. CDR3 region: CASSSLGGDYGYTF. The CDR3, as DNA: TGCGCCAGCAGCTCCTTAGGAGGGGACTATGGCTACACCTTC.

The V gene is TRBV6-5, the J gene TRBJ1-2; 10 positions match TRBD1. There are 14 residues in the CDR3. The germline gives CDR1 MNHEY, CDR2 SVGAGI. Unmatched junction bases numbered 8, after V lost 5 bases and J lost 8 bases. In DNA form, the CDR3 reads TGTGCCAGCAGTCCCCCCGGGACAGGGGCCGGCTACACCTTC. This sequence encodes CASSPPGTGAGYTF.

This rearrangement joins TRBV2 to TRBJ2-5; no clear D gene. CDR3 length: 11 amino acids. Germline-derived CDR1 and CDR2 are SNHLY and FYNNEI. Deletions cut 4 bases from V and 6 bases from J, with 6 bases between. The CDR3 spells CASSVEKTQYF. The CDR3 nucleotides are TGTGCCAGCAGTGTCGAGAAGACCCAGTACTTC.